The present T cell receptor (beta chain) was sequenced within a study of shared clonotypes between healthy human individuals (TCRdb year 2020). About the study as a whole: The cohort included a few men and a couple of women between 18 and 49 years of age. For each donor, CD4 naive and CD4 memory were each run on three plates, CD8 naive on two plates, and CD8 memory on one plate. The study deeply sequenced blood TCR repertoires of about 5 healthy adults to estimate repertoire size and the extent of clonotype sharing between individuals. Different laboratories and diverse techniques were used to prepare libraries and sequence TCR repertoires, to increase sequencing depth and limit assay-specific biases. Between about 0.94 and 8.9 billion PBMCs per donor were obtained by leukapheresis.

The donors were healthy, HIV-negative adults who had no recently reported acute infections or vaccinations. All donors were Caucasian adults living in Nashville, Tennessee, USA. CD8 memory samples were composed of magnetically selected CD45RO+ cells combined with CCR7-negative CD45RA+ effector memory (TemRA) cells. Blood was collected by leukapheresis, and PBMCs were isolated by Ficoll-Histopaque density gradient centrifugation and then cryopreserved in liquid nitrogen vapor phase. Analytical flow cytometry was used to check the purity and quantity of each magnetically sorted T cell population. Each sorted fraction had its genomic DNA isolated and then quantified by UV absorbance on a Nanodrop 2000c. The V end gives up 1 base and the J end 0 bases, leaving 17 bases in the junction not matched to a gene. The germline V gene (reference sequence) sets CDR1 to GTSNPN and CDR2 to SVGIG. The CDR3 spans 19 residues, from the cysteine through the phenylalanine. The retained sequence is limited to the CDR3, 57 bases, with the frame set at the first base.

TCR CDR3 regions were amplified from genomic DNA by multiplex PCR using the deep immunoSEQ assay. For each cell subset, the extracted genomic DNA was distributed evenly across all wells of several immunoSEQ 96-well plates, and each plate served as one replicate. For sorted subsets, each replicate PCR was loaded with approximately 0.2 ug genomic DNA, equivalent to 30,000 or so T cell genomes. Purified libraries were quantified with a Qubit 3.0 fluorometer, sized on a Bioanalyzer 2100, and re-quantified with the KAPA Library Quantification kit. A separate single-read 150-cycle Illumina NextSeq 550 flow cell was used to sequence each immunoSEQ 96-well plate. The authors' analysis ran thus. The immunoSEQ output contained only junctional sequences without quality scores, so filtering could not match that applied to full-length reads. Sequences were annotated with PyIR, a Python wrapper for IgBLAST v1.9, using IMGT germline references to assign V/J genes and CDR3. Reads were removed for weak V/J assignments (E-value above 1e-6), missing CDR3, stop codons, out-of-frame junctions, or ambiguous translated residues. V3J clonotypes were defined as sequences sharing an identical inferred V gene, J gene, and CDR3 amino acid sequence. The percentage overlap between two repertoires was calculated by dividing the number of shared unique clonotypes by the size of the smaller repertoire. Repertoire richness was assessed with RTK rarefaction, the Chao1 estimator, and Recon v2.1 estimates of unobserved clonotypes. Generation probabilities for all TCRbeta clonotypes obtained by the gDNA method from a handful of donors were computed using OLGA. TCRdb carries this immuneACCESS record with in-frame sequences only. Its versions omit some clonotypes, under half of them owing to an unresolved V gene in the studies checked, with the rest unexplained. The DNA was the basis for D and trimming; V, J and clone size are from that table. The sample table lists approximately 100,000 clones, about 67% of them with a count of one. The ten largest clones take up almost 25% of the sample.

A word on this clone: No cognate antigen has been identified for it. Base qualities are not at hand, and no much larger clone is one base apart.

Summary of the overall study and its limitations: Incomplete sequencing was indicated by rarefaction of sorted-subset datasets, despite the large sequencing depth. Sharing across several donors was observed for roughly 5.4% of naive CD4, over 3% of naive CD8, 2.3% of memory CD4, and around 0.4% of memory CD8 clonotypes. Naive subsets generally had larger estimated clonotype richness than memory subsets did. Pairwise subsampling led to the expectation that sequencing depth would affect the degree of clonotype sharing among donors. Because the study included a small number of donors, the genetic and exposure-history diversity represented was limited. Compared with non-shared clonotypes, the clonotypes found in all four sorted-subset donors had higher generation probabilities. Sampling was restricted to blood, and TCR repertoires in tissue are likely to differ from TCR repertoires in blood.

The sequenced material came from memory CD8+ T cells sorted from blood. Explained via the paper, the cell subset or site label denotes: CD45RO+ cells pooled with CCR7-negative TemRA cells. The V and J genes are TRBV30 and TRBJ2-5; TRBD1 fits 7 bases in the junction. The source is a young woman in good health. DNA sequence: TGTGCCTGGAGTGACCGGGACGGAGGACTCAGGGGGAACCAAGAGACCCAGTACTTC. Translated, it gives CAWSDRDGGLRGNQETQYF.